The T cell receptor (beta chain) under discussion was sequenced for a study of T cell repertoires in cytomegalovirus infection. At the level of the study: Public TCR beta signatures indicated both CMV infection and matching HLA type. Study-wide findings and caveats: The study found HLA-C-restricted CMV-specific TCR beta clonotypes dominating the ex vivo response. The study identified carriers of CMV plus the relevant HLA from cumulative public TCR beta family frequency.

TCRdb reprocessed the reads via MiXCR and lists one record per CDR3 protein. The sample lists about 320,000 distinct CDR3 sequences; more than 8% were seen once. This clonotype was observed at least ten times. The antigen remains undetermined. Germline trimming cut 4 bases from V and 4 bases from J; bases unmatched to any gene: 8. The CDR3 contains 16 residues. Germline V gene data show CDR1 as LGHNA and CDR2 as YNFKEQ. This chain links TRBV4-2 with TRBJ1-3; 9 bases are shared with TRBD1. This receptor was taken from a human donor in good health (CMV status not recorded). Some clones in this sample may be carry-over from other donors' samples. Source material: PBMCs. CDR3 residues: CASSLGQGLGGNTIYF. DNA of the CDR3: TGTGCCAGCAGCCTGGGACAGGGACTTGGCGGAAACACCATATATTTT.